This TCR beta chain comes out of a study of blood T cell repertoires in COVID-19. The overall study: PBMCs, B-cell-depleted T cells, or T cells provided the cDNA or gDNA that made up the material.

Original processing notes: Reference gene primer amplification gave estimated nucleated cell counts. Libraries were prepared by immunoSEQ multiplex PCR; TCRdb keeps only in-frame clonotypes and omits some of them. V, J and clone size are those of that table, while D and trimming were read from the DNA. The table lists some 350,000 clones, 80% to 90% of them singletons. Residents of 20 to 25 US areas, aged roughly 18 to 89 years, made up the participants. Participants reported their clinical history, and cohort assignment relied on those reports. The V and J ends lost 5 bases and 7 bases respectively, with 15 bases between them. The germline V gene encodes CDR1 SGHTA and CDR2 FQGNSA. The CDR3 length is 13 residues.

This TCR came from a man between 18 and 35 years old who had recovered from COVID-19. The chain employs TRBV7-2 and TRBJ2-7, with D unclear. The sequencing input was PBMCs or T cells enriched from blood (not recorded which). The CDR3 DNA sequence: TGTGCCAGCAGCCAACGTCGCCCAGATGAGCAGTACTTC. It codes for CASSQRRPDEQYF. The full variable domain, rest sourced from reference TRBV7-2 and TRBJ2-7, is GAGVSQSPSNKVTEKGKDVELRCDPISGHTALYWYRQSLGQGLEFLIYFQGNSAPDKSGLPSDRFSAERTGGSVSTLTIQRTQQEDSAVYLCASSQRRPDEQYFGPGTRLTVT.